Presented here are 5 T cell receptor beta chains from one specimen sequenced in a study of cytomegalovirus exposure and HLA in healthy donors. The repertoire was sequenced with immunoSEQ multiplex PCR; TCRdb's copy has only in-frame clones and lacks some. The repertoire holds roughly 310,000 clones, 88% seen once, with around 1% in the top ten. The sample was PBMCs. Receptors originate from a man aged 25-45 years in good health and CMV-seronegative.

The chain links TRBV11-1 to TRBJ2-1; 7 nucleotides align to TRBD2. Losses at the gene ends were 2 bases for V and 1 base for J; bases not matched to a gene: 5. The CDR3 has 16 amino acids. CDR1 and CDR2 from the germline V gene are SGHAT and FQDESV (reference sequence). The CDR3 sequence: CASSLFGGGSYNEQFF. DNA of the CDR3: TGTGCCAGCAGCTTATTCGGGGGAGGGTCCTACAATGAGCAGTTCTTC. Based on the CDR3 plus reference TRBV11-1 and TRBJ2-1, the full variable domain is EAEVAQSPRYKITEKSQAVAFWCDPISGHATLYWYRQILGQGPELLVQFQDESVVDDSQLPKDRFSAERLKGVDSTLKIQPAELGDSAMYLCASSLFGGGSYNEQFFGPGTRLTVL.

The chain carries TRBV11-3 and TRBJ2-1, with a weak D call TRBD1 (5 bases). The germline gives CDR1 SGHNT, CDR2 YENEEA. The length of the CDR3 is 16 residues. V lost 0 bases, J lost 2 bases, and 11 bases lay in between. Here the CDR3 DNA reads TGTGCCAGCAGCTTAGAAGCAGGGCGGACCTACAATGAGCAGTTCTTC. Protein sequence: CASSLEAGRTYNEQFF.

V is TRBV6-5 and J is TRBJ1-1; D remains unclear. CDR3 length equals 13 residues. The V gene lost 5 bases and the J gene lost 0 bases, with 7 bases spanning the gap. Germline values: CDR1 MNHEY, CDR2 SVGAGI. CDR3 in amino acids: CASSEGLNTEAFF. CDR3 DNA: TGTGCCAGCAGTGAGGGCTTGAACACTGAAGCTTTCTTT.

The V call is TRBV5-1, the J call TRBJ2-5; 8 bases align to TRBD1. V was pared by 4 bases and J by 3 bases, with 8 bases of the junction left unmatched. The CDR3 runs to 15 residues. Germline CDR1 reads SGHRS; CDR2 reads YFSETQ. CDR3 region: CASSPYWTGKETQYF. The CDR3 DNA is TGCGCCAGCAGCCCCTATTGGACAGGGAAAGAGACCCAGTACTTC.

The chain has TRBV29-1 and TRBJ2-1; D is unclear. The V end was cut by 1 base, the J end by 6 bases, with 7 bases between. The CDR3 consists of 12 residues. Germline CDR1 and CDR2: SQVTM and ANQGSEA. CDR3: CSVEVVSNEQFF. DNA of the CDR3: TGCAGCGTTGAAGTGGTGAGCAATGAGCAGTTCTTC.